A selection of T cell receptor beta chains follows, all from one sample in a study of cytomegalovirus exposure and HLA in healthy donors. Assay used: immunoSEQ multiplex PCR; TCRdb lists only in-frame clones, some missing. The sample lists over 40,000 clones, roughly 87% occurring once. Sequenced material: PBMCs. The receptors were gathered from a woman aged 40 to 50 in good health and CMV-seropositive. CDR3s include the opening cysteine and the closing phenylalanine or tryptophan. D genes are given only for firm matches. Size tells how often a clone was seen (once, few, many) or the class of an expanded clone, and some rows leave it out.

>NA|13|TRBV7-9|TRBJ2-7|few
TGTGCCAGCAGCTTAGATAACACCCTTGAGCAGTACTTC
CASSLDNTLEQYF
>TRBD1|12|TRBV30|TRBJ1-3|NA
TGTGCCTGGAACCAGGGGGCCAACACCATATATTTT
CAWNQGANTIYF
>NA|13|TRBV2|TRBJ2-3|NA
TGTGCCAGCAGGATGGCAGATATTGATACGCAGTATTTT
CASRMADIDTQYF
>NA|13|TRBV4-2|TRBJ2-1|NA
TGTGCCAGCAGCGTACGGGAGTACAATGAGCAGTTCTTC
CASSVREYNEQFF
>NA|15|TRBV18|TRBJ2-7|NA
TGTGCCAGCTCACCGCGGCAGGCCATGGGGGGCGAGCAGTACTTC
CASSPRQAMGGEQYF
>NA|15|TRBV6-1|TRBJ2-1|NA
TGTGCCAGCAGTGAAGCAATAGGGCTGAGGGATGAGCAGTTCTTC
CASSEAIGLRDEQFF
>TRBD2|16|TRBV10-3|TRBJ2-7|NA
TGTGCCATCAGTGAGGGGAGAGCGGGGGCCAACTACGAGCAGTACTTC
CAISEGRAGANYEQYF
>NA|13|TRBV5-1|TRBJ2-7|NA
TGCGCCAGCAGCCGCGACGGGACCTACGAGCAGTACTTC
CASSRDGTYEQYF
>TRBD1|15|TRBV2|TRBJ1-5|few
TGTGCCAGCAGGCCCGGGACAGGGGGCGACCCGCCCCAGCATTTT
CASRPGTGGDPPQHF
>NA|10|TRBV30|TRBJ1-5|NA
TGTGCCAACCGCGGGGTGGCCCAGCATTTT
CANRGVAQHF
>NA|13|TRBV2|TRBJ1-3|NA
TGTGCCAGCCTAGCAGATCCTGGAAACACCATATATTTT
CASLADPGNTIYF
>NA|15|TRBV9|TRBJ1-5|once
TGTGCCAGCAGCTCCGGCACGGGAAGCAATCAGCCCCAGCATTTT
CASSSGTGSNQPQHF
>NA|16|TRBV7-6|TRBJ2-5|NA
TGTGCCAGCAGCTTAGAAGGACAGAGATTTCAAGAGACCCAGTACTTC
CASSLEGQRFQETQYF